This T cell receptor beta chain was captured by sequencing in a study of response to subunit inactivated influenza vaccine. TCRdb reprocessed the RT-PCR reads via MiXCR and lists one record per CDR3 protein. Of a few hundred thousand distinct CDR3 sequences detected, roughly a fifth appear once; the ten largest clones hold approximately 10%. Trimming shortened V by 0 bases and J by 5 bases, and 29 bases separated the two germline ends. There are 20 residues in the CDR3. The germline V gene encodes CDR1 SGHRS and CDR2 YFSETQ. About this clonotype itself: The antigen remains undetermined.

Whole-study findings and limits: The authors proposed limited new T cell recruitment per seasonal influenza vaccination.

The TCR was taken from a man between 50 and 69 years old who received an inactivated influenza vaccine. Material: PBMCs from blood, obtained roughly 20 months after vaccination. This rearrangement joins TRBV5-1 to TRBJ1-2; no clear D. CDR3 loop: CASSLEPRPRQQSMGYGYTF. In nucleotides, the CDR3 is TGCGCCAGCAGCTTGGAACCCAGACCTAGACAACAAAGTATGGGGTATGGCTACACCTTC. Based on the CDR3 plus reference TRBV5-1 and TRBJ1-2, the full variable domain is KAGVTQTPRYLIKTRGQQVTLSCSPISGHRSVSWYQQTPGQGLQFLFEYFSETQRNKGNFPGRFSGRQFSNSRSEMNVSTLELGDSALYLCASSLEPRPRQQSMGYGYTFGSGTRLTVV.